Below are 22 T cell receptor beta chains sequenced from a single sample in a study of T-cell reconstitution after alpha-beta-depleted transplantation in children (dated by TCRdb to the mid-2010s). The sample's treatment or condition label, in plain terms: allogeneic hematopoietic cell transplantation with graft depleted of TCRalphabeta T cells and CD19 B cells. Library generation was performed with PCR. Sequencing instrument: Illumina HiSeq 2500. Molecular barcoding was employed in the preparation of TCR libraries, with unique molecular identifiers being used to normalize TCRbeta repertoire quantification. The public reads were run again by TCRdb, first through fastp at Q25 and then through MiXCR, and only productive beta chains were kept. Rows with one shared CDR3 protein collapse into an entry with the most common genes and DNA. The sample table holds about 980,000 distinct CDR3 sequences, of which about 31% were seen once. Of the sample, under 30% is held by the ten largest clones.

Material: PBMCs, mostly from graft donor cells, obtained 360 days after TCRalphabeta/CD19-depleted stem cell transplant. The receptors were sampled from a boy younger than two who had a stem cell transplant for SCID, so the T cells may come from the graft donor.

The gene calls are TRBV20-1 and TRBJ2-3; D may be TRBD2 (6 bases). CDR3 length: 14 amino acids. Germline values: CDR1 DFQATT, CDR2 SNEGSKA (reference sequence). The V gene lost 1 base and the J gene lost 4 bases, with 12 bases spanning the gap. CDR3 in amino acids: CSARGRLVADTQYF. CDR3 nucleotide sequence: TGCAGTGCTAGAGGACGACTAGTAGCAGATACGCAGTATTTT.

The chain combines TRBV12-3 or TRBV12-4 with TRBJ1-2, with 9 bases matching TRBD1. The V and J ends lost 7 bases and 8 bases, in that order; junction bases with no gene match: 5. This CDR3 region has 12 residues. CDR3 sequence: CASTSTGGGYTF. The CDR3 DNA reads TGTGCCAGCACTTCGACAGGGGGAGGCTACACCTTC.

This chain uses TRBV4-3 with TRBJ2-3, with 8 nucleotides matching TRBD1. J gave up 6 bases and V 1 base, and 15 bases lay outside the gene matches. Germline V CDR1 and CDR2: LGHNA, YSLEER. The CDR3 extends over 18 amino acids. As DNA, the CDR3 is TGCGCCAGCAGCCAAGTCCCTTTCGGACAGGGAAATTTGGATACGCAGTATTTT. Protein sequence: CASSQVPFGQGNLDTQYF.

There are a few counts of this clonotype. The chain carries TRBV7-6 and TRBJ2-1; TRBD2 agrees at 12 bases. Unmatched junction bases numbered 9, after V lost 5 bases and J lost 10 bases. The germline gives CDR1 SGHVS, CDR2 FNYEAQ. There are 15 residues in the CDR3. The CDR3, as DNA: TGTGCCAGCAGCCACCCTAGCGGGGGGGCCCGGGAGCAGTTCTTC. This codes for CASSHPSGGAREQFF.

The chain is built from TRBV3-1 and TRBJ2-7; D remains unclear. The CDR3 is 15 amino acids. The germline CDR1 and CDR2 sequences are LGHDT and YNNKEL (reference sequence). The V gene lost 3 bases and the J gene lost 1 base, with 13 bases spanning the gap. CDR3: CASSQVRAGSYEQYF. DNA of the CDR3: TGTGCCAGCAGCCAGGTAAGGGCTGGGTCCTACGAGCAGTACTTC.

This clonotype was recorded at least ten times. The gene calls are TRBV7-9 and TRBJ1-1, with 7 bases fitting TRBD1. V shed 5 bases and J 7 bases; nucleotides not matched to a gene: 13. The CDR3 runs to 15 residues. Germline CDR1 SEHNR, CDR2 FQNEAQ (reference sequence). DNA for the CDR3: TGTGCCAGCAGCCCCGGACAGGAGGCCACAAGTGAAGCTTTCTTT. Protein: CASSPGQEATSEAFF.

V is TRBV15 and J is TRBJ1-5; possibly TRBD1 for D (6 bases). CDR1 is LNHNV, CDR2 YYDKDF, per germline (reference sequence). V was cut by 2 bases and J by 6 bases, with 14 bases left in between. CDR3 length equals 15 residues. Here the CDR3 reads CATSRTDRQAQPQHF. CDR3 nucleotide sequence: TGTGCCACCAGCAGAACCGACAGGCAGGCTCAGCCCCAGCATTTT.

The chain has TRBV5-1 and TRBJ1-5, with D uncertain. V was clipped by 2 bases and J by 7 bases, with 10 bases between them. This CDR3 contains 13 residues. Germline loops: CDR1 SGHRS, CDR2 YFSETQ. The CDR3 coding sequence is TGCGCCAGCAGCTTTGGCCCGGGGCAGCCCCAGCATTTT. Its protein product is CASSFGPGQPQHF.

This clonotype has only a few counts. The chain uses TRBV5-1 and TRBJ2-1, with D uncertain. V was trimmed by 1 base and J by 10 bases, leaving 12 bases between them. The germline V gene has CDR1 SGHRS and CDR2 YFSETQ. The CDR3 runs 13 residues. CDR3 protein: CASSLRPLREQFF. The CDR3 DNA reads TGCGCCAGCAGCTTGAGGCCCTTGAGGGAGCAGTTCTTC.

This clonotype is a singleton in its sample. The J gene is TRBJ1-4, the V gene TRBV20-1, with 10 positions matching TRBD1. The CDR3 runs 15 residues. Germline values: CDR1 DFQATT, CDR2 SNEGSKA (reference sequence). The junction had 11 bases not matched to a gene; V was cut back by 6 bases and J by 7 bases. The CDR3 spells CSAPPRGTGVEKLFF. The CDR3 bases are TGCAGTGCCCCGCCCCGGGGGACAGGGGTTGAAAAACTGTTTTTT.

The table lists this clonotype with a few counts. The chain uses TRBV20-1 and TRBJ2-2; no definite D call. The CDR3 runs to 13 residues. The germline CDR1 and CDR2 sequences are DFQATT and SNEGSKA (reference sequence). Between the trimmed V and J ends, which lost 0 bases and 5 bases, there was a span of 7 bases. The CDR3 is CSARETDTGELFF. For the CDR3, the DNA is TGCAGTGCTAGAGAAACGGATACCGGGGAGCTGTTTTTT.

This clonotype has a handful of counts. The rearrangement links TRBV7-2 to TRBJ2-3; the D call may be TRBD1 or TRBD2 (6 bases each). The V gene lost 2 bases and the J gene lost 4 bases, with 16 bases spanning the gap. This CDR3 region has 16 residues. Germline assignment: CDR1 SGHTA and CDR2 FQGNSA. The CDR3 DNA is TGTGCCAGCAGCTTATTTTCGGGGGCAGGGGCAGATACGCAGTATTTT. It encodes CASSLFSGAGADTQYF.

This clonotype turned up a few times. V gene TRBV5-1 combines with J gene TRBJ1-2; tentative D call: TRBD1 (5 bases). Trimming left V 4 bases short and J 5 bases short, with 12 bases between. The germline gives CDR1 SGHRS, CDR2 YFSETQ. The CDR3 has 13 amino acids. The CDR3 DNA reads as TGCGCCAGCAGCCCGGAACGACAGTATGGCTACACCTTC. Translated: CASSPERQYGYTF.

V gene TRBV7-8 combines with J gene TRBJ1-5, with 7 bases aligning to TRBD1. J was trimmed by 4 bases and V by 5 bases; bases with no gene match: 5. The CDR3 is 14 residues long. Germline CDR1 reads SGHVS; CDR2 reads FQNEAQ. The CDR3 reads CASSPGQTNQPQHF. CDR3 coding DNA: TGTGCCAGCAGCCCGGGACAGACTAATCAGCCCCAGCATTTT.

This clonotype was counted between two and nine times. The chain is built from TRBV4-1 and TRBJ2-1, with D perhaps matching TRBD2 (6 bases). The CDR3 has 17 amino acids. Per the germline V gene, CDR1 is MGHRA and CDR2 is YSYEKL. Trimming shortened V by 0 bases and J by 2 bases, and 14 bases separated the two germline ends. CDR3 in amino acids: CASSQEGLATTYNEQFF. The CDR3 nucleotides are TGCGCCAGCAGCCAAGAGGGCCTAGCGACGACCTACAATGAGCAGTTCTTC.

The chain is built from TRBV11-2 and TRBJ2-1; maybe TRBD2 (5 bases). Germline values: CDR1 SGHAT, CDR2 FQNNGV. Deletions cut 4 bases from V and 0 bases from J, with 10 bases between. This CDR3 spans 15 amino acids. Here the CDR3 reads CASSSFRGSYNEQFF. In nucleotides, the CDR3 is TGTGCCAGCAGCTCTTTTCGGGGCTCCTACAATGAGCAGTTCTTC.

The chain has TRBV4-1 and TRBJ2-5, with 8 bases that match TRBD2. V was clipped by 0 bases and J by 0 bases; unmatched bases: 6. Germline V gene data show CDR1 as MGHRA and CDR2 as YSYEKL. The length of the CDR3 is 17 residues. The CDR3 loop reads CASSQEIPSGYQETQYF. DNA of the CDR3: TGCGCCAGCAGCCAAGAGATCCCTAGCGGGTACCAAGAGACCCAGTACTTC.

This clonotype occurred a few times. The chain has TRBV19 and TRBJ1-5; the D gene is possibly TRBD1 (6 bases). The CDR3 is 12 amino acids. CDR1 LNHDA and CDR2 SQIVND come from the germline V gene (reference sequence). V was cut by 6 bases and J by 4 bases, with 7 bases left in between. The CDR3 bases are TGTGCCAGTAGCGACAGGAATCAGCCCCAGCATTTT. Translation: CASSDRNQPQHF.

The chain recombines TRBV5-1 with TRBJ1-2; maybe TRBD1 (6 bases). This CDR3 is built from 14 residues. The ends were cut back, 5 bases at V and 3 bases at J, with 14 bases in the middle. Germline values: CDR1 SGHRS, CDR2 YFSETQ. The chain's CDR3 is CASRMDQGYYGYTF. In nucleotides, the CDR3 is TGCGCCAGCAGAATGGATCAGGGGTACTATGGCTACACCTTC.

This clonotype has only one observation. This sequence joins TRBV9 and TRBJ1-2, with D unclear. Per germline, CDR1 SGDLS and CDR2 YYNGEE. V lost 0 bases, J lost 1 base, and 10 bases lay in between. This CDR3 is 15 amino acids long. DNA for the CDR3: TGTGCCAGCAGCGTAGAGGGAGGCCTTAACTATGGCTACACCTTC. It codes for CASSVEGGLNYGYTF.

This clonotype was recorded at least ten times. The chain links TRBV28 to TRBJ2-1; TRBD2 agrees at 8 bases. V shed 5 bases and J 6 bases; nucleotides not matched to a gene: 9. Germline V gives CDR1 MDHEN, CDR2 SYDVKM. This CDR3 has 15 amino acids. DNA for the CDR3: TGTGCCAGCAGTCAAGGCGGCGGGGGGCTCAATGAGCAGTTCTTC. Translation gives CASSQGGGGLNEQFF.

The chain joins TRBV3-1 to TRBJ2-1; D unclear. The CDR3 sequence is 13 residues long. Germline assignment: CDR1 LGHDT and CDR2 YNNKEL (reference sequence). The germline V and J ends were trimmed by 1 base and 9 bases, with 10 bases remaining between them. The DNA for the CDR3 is TGTGCCAGCAGCCAAGCTACAATCGGTGAGCAGTTCTTC. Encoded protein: CASSQATIGEQFF.